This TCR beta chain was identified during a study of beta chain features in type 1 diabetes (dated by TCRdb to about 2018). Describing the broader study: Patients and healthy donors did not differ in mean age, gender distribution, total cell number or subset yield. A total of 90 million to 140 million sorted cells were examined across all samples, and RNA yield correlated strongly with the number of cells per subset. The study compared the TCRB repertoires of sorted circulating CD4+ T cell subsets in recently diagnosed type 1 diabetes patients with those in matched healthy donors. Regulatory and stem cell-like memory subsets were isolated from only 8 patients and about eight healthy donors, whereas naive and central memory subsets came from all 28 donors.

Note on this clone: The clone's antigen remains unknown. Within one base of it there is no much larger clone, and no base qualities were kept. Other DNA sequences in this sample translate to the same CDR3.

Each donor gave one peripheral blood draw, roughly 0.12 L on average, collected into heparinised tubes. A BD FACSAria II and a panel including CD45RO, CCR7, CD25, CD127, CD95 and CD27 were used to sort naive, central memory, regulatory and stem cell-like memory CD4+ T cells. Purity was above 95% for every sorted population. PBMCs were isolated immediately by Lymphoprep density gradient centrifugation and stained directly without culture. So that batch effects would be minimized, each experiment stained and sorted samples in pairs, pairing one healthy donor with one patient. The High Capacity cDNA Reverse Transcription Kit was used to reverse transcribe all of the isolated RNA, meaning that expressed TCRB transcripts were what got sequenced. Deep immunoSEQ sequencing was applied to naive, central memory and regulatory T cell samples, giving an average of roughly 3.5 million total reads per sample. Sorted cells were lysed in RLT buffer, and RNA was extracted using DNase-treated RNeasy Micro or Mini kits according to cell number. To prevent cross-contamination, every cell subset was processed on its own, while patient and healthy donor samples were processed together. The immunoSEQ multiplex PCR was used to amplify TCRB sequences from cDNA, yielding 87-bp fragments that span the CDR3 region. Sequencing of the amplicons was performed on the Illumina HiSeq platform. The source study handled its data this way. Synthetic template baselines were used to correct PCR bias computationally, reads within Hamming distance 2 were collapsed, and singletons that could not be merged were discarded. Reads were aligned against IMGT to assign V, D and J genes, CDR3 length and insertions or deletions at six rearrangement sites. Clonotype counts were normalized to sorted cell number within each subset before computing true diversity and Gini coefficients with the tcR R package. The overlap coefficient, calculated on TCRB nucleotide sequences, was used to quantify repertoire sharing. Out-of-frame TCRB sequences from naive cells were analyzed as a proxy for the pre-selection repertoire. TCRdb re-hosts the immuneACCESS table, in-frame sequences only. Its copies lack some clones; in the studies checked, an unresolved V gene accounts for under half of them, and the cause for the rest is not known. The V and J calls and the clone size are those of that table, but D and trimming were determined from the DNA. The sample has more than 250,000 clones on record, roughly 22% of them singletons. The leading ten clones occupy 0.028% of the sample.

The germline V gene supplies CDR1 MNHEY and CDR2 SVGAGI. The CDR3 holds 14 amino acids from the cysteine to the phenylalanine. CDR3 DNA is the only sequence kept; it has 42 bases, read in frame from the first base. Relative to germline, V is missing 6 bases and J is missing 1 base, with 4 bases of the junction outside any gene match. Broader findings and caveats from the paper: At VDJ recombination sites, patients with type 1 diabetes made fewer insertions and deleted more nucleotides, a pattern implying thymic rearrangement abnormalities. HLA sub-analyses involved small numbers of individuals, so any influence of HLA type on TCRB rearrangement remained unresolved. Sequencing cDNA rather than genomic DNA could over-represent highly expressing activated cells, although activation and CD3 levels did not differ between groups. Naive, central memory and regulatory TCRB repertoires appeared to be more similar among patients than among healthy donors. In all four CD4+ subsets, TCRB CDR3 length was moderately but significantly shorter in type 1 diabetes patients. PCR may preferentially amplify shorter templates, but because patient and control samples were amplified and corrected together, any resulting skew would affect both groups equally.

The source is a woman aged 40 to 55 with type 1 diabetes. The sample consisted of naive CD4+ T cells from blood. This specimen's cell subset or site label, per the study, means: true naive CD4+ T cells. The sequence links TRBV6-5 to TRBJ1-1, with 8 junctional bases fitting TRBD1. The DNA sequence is TGTGCCAGCAGACGAGACAGGGGGAACACTGAAGCTTTCTTT. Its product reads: CASRRDRGNTEAFF.